Presented here are 6 T cell receptor beta chains from one specimen sequenced in a study of kidney transplant recipient with SARS-CoV-2 infection. TCRdb independently ran MiXCR on the reads; one entry per CDR3 protein. Here the sample spans about 250,000 distinct CDR3 sequences, 25% to 35% being singletons. The specimen was a blood sample, collected at baseline and around day 120 from a kidney transplant recipient. The source is a male patient between 25 and 39 years old who had COVID-19 and was a kidney transplant recipient. Some T cells may possibly be graft donor cells.

In its sample, this clonotype was seen many times. The chain couples TRBV3-1 to TRBJ2-2; D not resolved. V dropped 3 bases and J dropped 5 bases, with 22 bases sitting between them. The length of the CDR3 is 18 residues. Per the germline V gene, CDR1 is LGHDT and CDR2 is YNNKEL (reference sequence). The CDR3 coding sequence is TGTGCCAGCAGCCACAAATCTCCCATTTCAGGCTTGACCGGGGAGCTGTTTTTT. Encoded protein: CASSHKSPISGLTGELFF. Full variable domain (rest looked up from reference TRBV3-1 and TRBJ2-2): DTAVSQTPKYLVTQMGNDKSIKCEQNLGHDTMYWYKQDSKKFLKIMFSYNNKELIINETVPNRFSPKSPDKAHLNLHINSLELGDSAVYFCASSHKSPISGLTGELFFGEGSRLTVL.

With regard to this clonotype: Likely a read error: the CDR3 ends without its conserved phenylalanine or tryptophan. The rearrangement joins TRBV11-2 to TRBJ2-7; D gene ambiguous. The ends were cut back, 1 base at V and 2 bases at J, with 12 bases in the middle. Per the germline V gene, CDR1 is SGHAT and CDR2 is FQNNGV. There are 15 residues in the CDR3. DNA for the CDR3: TGTGCCAGCAGCTTAGCGGCAGTGTGGACCTACGAGCAGTACCTC. The encoded protein is CASSLAAVWTYEQYL.

Of note for this clonotype: A much larger clone differs from this one at a single base, so this may be a read error. CDR3 sequence: CAWPGKRYGKTYGYTF. CDR3 nucleotides: TGTGCCTGGCCGGGTAAGCGTTATGGAAAGACCTATGGCTACACCTTC. The rearrangement uses TRBV30 and TRBJ1-2; no clear D gene. Trimming stripped 5 bases from V and 4 bases from J, with 23 bases between. The germline CDR1 and CDR2 sequences are GTSNPN and SVGIG (reference sequence). The CDR3 length is 16 residues. Full variable domain (missing parts from reference TRBV30 and TRBJ1-2): SQTIHQWPATLVQPVGSPLSLECTVEGTSNPNLYWYRQAAGRGLQLLFYSVGIGQISSEVPQNLSASRPQDRQFILSSKKLLLSDSGFYLCAWPGKRYGKTYGYTFGSGTRLTVV.

This clonotype appeared many times. The chain has TRBV20-1 and TRBJ1-2; TRBD1 aligns across 9 bases. Germline V lookup: CDR1 DFQATT, CDR2 SNEGSKA (reference sequence). Germline trimming cut 3 bases from V and 3 bases from J; bases unmatched to any gene: 8. CDR3 length equals 15 residues. CDR3 nucleotide sequence: TGCAGTGCTAGTCCCCCTACAGGGGGCTACTATGGCTACACCTTC. It codes for CSASPPTGGYYGYTF.

This clonotype was counted a single time. This clone may be a read error of a much larger clone one base away. J is TRBJ1-2 and V is TRBV6-9; D is possibly TRBD1 (5 bases). Deletions cut 5 bases from V and 6 bases from J, with 25 bases between. The CDR3 is 17 amino acids. Germline assignment: CDR1 MNHGY and CDR2 SVAAGI. CDR3 sequence (DNA): TGTGCCAGCAGTGGGAGACAGCCTTACGGAAAGACCCATGGCTACACCTTC. This encodes CASSGRQPYGKTHGYTF.

The V gene is TRBV4-3, the J gene TRBJ2-1; D tentatively reads TRBD1 or TRBD2 (5 bases each). V shed 0 bases and J shed 6 bases, with 15 bases lying between them. There are 16 residues in the CDR3. In germline, CDR1 is LGHNA, CDR2 YSLEER. The CDR3 sequence: CASSQDLGRGRNEQFF. Here the CDR3 DNA reads TGCGCCAGCAGCCAAGATTTGGGACGGGGCCGCAATGAGCAGTTCTTC.